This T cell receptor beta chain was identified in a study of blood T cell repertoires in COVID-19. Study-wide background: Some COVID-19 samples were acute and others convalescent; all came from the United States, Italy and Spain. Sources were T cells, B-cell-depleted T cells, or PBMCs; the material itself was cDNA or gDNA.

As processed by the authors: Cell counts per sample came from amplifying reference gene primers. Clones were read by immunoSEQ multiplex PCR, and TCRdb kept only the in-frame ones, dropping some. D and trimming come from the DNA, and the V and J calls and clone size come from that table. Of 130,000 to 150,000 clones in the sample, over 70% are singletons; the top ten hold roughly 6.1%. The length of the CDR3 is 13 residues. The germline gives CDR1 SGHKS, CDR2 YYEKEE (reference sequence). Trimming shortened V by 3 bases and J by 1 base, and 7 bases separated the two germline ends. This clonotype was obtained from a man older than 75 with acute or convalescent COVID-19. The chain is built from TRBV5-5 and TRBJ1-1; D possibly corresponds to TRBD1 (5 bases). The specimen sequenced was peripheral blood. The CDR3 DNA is TGTGCCAGCAGCTCCAGGGAGAACACTGAAGCTTTCTTT. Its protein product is CASSSRENTEAFF.